These T cell receptor beta chains were read from a single sample in a study of breast tumors, draining lymph nodes, adjacent tissues. TCRdb reprocessed the multiplex PCR reads via MiXCR and lists one record per CDR3 protein. The sample carries approximately 190,000 distinct CDR3 sequences, approximately 30% recorded once. The source material was axillary lymph node tissue. These receptors were collected from a female donor with breast cancer. Some clones in this sample may be carry-over from other donors' samples. Both conserved end residues are part of each CDR3. Each record gives: clone size, D gene, J gene, V gene, CDR3 DNA, CDR3 protein. D genes are given only for firm matches. Clone size is shown for a subset of rows, as once, few, many or a class of expanded clone.

size: many
D: TRBD1
J: TRBJ2-3
V: TRBV7-6
DNA: TGTGCCAGCAGCCGTGGGACAGGTCCAGATACGCAGTATTTT
CDR3: CASSRGTGPDTQYF

size: many
D: .
J: TRBJ1-6
V: TRBV20-1
DNA: TGCAGTGCTAGAGATCTGGGGACAAACCGATATAATTCACCCCTCCACTTT
CDR3: CSARDLGTNRYNSPLHF

size: many
D: .
J: TRBJ2-7
V: TRBV20-1
DNA: TGCAGTGCTTCCGACAGCTACGAGCAGTACTTC
CDR3: CSASDSYEQYF

size: many
D: TRBD2
J: TRBJ2-5
V: TRBV19
DNA: TGTGCCAGTAAGGACTCTCGGCGGGAGGGTCGGGAGACCCAGTACTTC
CDR3: CASKDSRREGRETQYF

size: .
D: .
J: TRBJ2-3
V: TRBV6-1
DNA: TGTGCCAGCAGTGACGTTGTTTATACGCGGTATTTT
CDR3: CASSDVVYTRYF

size: many
D: .
J: TRBJ1-4
V: TRBV4-1
DNA: TGCGCCTCCAATCGTGGGGGAAATGGAGAAAAACTGTTTTTT
CDR3: CASNRGGNGEKLFF

size: many
D: TRBD1
J: TRBJ2-7
V: TRBV19
DNA: TGTGCCAGTAGTATGGTCGGGACAGGAAACGAGCAGTACTTC
CDR3: CASSMVGTGNEQYF

size: many
D: TRBD1
J: TRBJ1-2
V: TRBV7-9
DNA: TGTGCCAGCAGCTCATCCTCCCCGGGACAGGGAAATGGCTACACCTTC
CDR3: CASSSSSPGQGNGYTF

size: few
D: TRBD1
J: TRBJ1-1
V: TRBV27
DNA: TGTGCCAGCAGTCCAAGGACAGGGGGCGCAACTTTCTTT
CDR3: CASSPRTGGATFF

size: .
D: TRBD1
J: TRBJ1-2
V: TRBV12-3/TRBV12-4
DNA: TGTGCCAGCAGCCGGACAGGGGCCACTACGGGCTACACCTTC
CDR3: CASSRTGATTGYTF

size: many
D: TRBD2
J: TRBJ2-1
V: TRBV5-6
DNA: TGTGCCAGCAGCTTTAGCGGGGGGCATATTCAATGGGACGATGAGCAGTTCTTC
CDR3: CASSFSGGHIQWDDEQFF

size: many
D: .
J: TRBJ1-6
V: TRBV30
DNA: TGTGCCTGGAGCAGGGGAAGGAATTCACCCCTCCACTTT
CDR3: CAWSRGRNSPLHF

size: .
D: .
J: TRBJ2-4
V: TRBV6-2/TRBV6-3
DNA: TGTGCCAGCAGTCACGTGGGAGGCATTCAGTACTTC
CDR3: CASSHVGGIQYF

size: many
D: TRBD2
J: TRBJ2-1
V: TRBV7-8
DNA: TGTGCCAGCAGCGAACGGGGGGGCGGCAATGAGCAGTTCTTC
CDR3: CASSERGGGNEQFF

size: many
D: .
J: TRBJ1-2
V: TRBV12-3/TRBV12-4
DNA: TGTGCCAGCAGTCTCCAGACAGTAAACTATGGCTACACCTTC
CDR3: CASSLQTVNYGYTF

size: many
D: TRBD1
J: TRBJ1-4
V: TRBV12-3/TRBV12-4
DNA: TGTGCCAGCAACGCCCGACAGGGTTCTAATGAAAAACTGTTTTTT
CDR3: CASNARQGSNEKLFF

size: .
D: .
J: TRBJ1-3
V: TRBV2
DNA: TGTGCCAGCAGTCCCCTACCGGGGGGAAACACCATATATTTT
CDR3: CASSPLPGGNTIYF

size: many
D: TRBD2
J: TRBJ2-7
V: TRBV7-2
DNA: TGTGCCAGCAGCTTATCTAGCGGGGACTACGAGCAGTACTTC
CDR3: CASSLSSGDYEQYF

size: .
D: .
J: TRBJ2-5
V: TRBV11-2
DNA: TGTGCCAGCAGCTTAGATCGGGCGAAGGGGCCGGGCGTGGAGACCCAGTACTTC
CDR3: CASSLDRAKGPGVETQYF

size: many
D: .
J: TRBJ1-3
V: TRBV11-2
DNA: TGTGCCAGCAGCTCTGGGTACTCTGGAAACACCATATATTTT
CDR3: CASSSGYSGNTIYF